These T cell receptor beta chains were read from a single sample in a study of blood T cells in healthy people across ages. TCRdb reanalysed the 5' RACE reads using MiXCR and keeps one entry per CDR3 protein. The repertoire consists of about 1.8 million distinct CDR3 sequences, with 40% to 55% occurring once and the leading ten covering less than 2.5%. The specimen was blood. These receptors came from a middle-aged woman in good health. CDR3s include the opening cysteine and the closing phenylalanine or tryptophan. D genes are given only for firm matches. Where a row states a size, it is once, few, many or the class of an expanded clone; other rows omit it.

d_call: TRBD2
j_call: TRBJ2-7
clone_size: -
v_call: TRBV20-1
cdr3_aa: CSALGLAGPYNEQYF
cdr3_nt: TGCAGTGCTTTAGGACTAGCGGGGCCATACAATGAGCAGTACTTC

d_call: -
j_call: TRBJ2-7
clone_size: -
v_call: TRBV29-1
cdr3_aa: CSAITKITYEQYF
cdr3_nt: TGCAGCGCCATTACTAAAATCACCTACGAGCAGTACTTC

d_call: -
j_call: TRBJ2-3
clone_size: -
v_call: TRBV6-6
cdr3_aa: CASSYFREDPSTDTQYF
cdr3_nt: TGTGCCAGCAGTTATTTCCGAGAAGACCCTAGCACAGATACGCAGTATTTT

d_call: -
j_call: TRBJ2-1
clone_size: -
v_call: TRBV7-9
cdr3_aa: CASSLEGVGEQFF
cdr3_nt: TGTGCCAGCAGTTTAGAGGGGGTGGGCGAGCAGTTCTTC

d_call: -
j_call: TRBJ2-3
clone_size: -
v_call: TRBV28
cdr3_aa: CASSLVPQRVDTQYF
cdr3_nt: TGTGCCAGCAGTCTGGTGCCACAGAGGGTGGATACGCAGTATTTT

d_call: -
j_call: TRBJ1-2
clone_size: few
v_call: TRBV7-2
cdr3_aa: CASSLEAVPSVGYTF
cdr3_nt: TGTGCCAGCAGCTTAGAGGCCGTGCCCAGTGTGGGCTACACCTTC

d_call: -
j_call: TRBJ2-1
clone_size: -
v_call: TRBV2
cdr3_aa: CASSGAGGYYNEQFF
cdr3_nt: TGTGCCAGCAGTGGGGCAGGGGGGTATTACAATGAGCAGTTCTTC

d_call: TRBD2
j_call: TRBJ2-3
clone_size: -
v_call: TRBV14
cdr3_aa: CASRPGPWDGLGTDTQYF
cdr3_nt: TGTGCCAGCAGACCCGGACCTTGGGACGGACTAGGCACAGATACGCAGTATTTT

d_call: -
j_call: TRBJ2-1
clone_size: few
v_call: TRBV5-1
cdr3_aa: CASASTSYNEQFF
cdr3_nt: TGCGCCAGCGCCTCCACCTCCTACAATGAGCAGTTCTTC

d_call: TRBD1
j_call: TRBJ1-5
clone_size: -
v_call: TRBV7-2
cdr3_aa: CASSSQQGADQPQHF
cdr3_nt: TGTGCCAGCAGCTCTCAACAGGGGGCGGATCAGCCCCAGCATTTT

d_call: -
j_call: TRBJ1-4
clone_size: -
v_call: TRBV7-2
cdr3_aa: CASSLGGIYEKLFF
cdr3_nt: TGTGCCAGCAGCTTAGGGGGTATATATGAAAAACTGTTTTTT

d_call: -
j_call: TRBJ2-7
clone_size: -
v_call: TRBV6-1
cdr3_aa: CASSGVGPYEQYF
cdr3_nt: TGTGCCAGCAGTGGAGTGGGCCCCTACGAGCAGTACTTC

d_call: TRBD1
j_call: TRBJ1-5
clone_size: -
v_call: TRBV6-5
cdr3_aa: CASRTGRGQPQHF
cdr3_nt: TGTGCCAGCAGGACAGGGCGAGGGCAGCCCCAGCATTTT

d_call: -
j_call: TRBJ1-4
clone_size: -
v_call: TRBV2
cdr3_aa: CATRGGGIGELFF
cdr3_nt: TGTGCCACGAGGGGGGGTGGAATTGGCGAACTGTTTTTT

d_call: -
j_call: TRBJ1-6
clone_size: once
v_call: TRBV10-3
cdr3_aa: CAIGGDKVYNSPLHF
cdr3_nt: TGTGCCATCGGGGGTGATAAGGTTTATAATTCACCCCTCCACTTT

d_call: -
j_call: TRBJ1-1
clone_size: few
v_call: TRBV7-9
cdr3_aa: CASSFQFTLMNTEAFF
cdr3_nt: TGTGCCAGCAGCTTCCAATTTACGCTTATGAACACTGAAGCTTTCTTT

d_call: -
j_call: TRBJ1-5
clone_size: -
v_call: TRBV4-2
cdr3_aa: CASSQELVRPQHF
cdr3_nt: TGTGCCAGCAGCCAAGAGCTTGTACGGCCCCAGCATTTT

d_call: -
j_call: TRBJ1-2
clone_size: -
v_call: TRBV6-2/TRBV6-3
cdr3_aa: CASSFPVLGQSRGYTF
cdr3_nt: TGTGCCAGCAGTTTTCCGGTCCTAGGGCAGTCCCGCGGCTACACCTTC

d_call: TRBD1
j_call: TRBJ1-2
clone_size: -
v_call: TRBV7-6
cdr3_aa: CASSSPSTGNYGYTF
cdr3_nt: TGTGCCAGCAGCTCCCCTTCGACAGGGAACTATGGCTACACCTTC

d_call: -
j_call: TRBJ1-1
clone_size: -
v_call: TRBV7-2
cdr3_aa: CASSLKAGTSEAFF
cdr3_nt: TGTGCCAGCAGCTTAAAGGCGGGAACGAGTGAAGCTTTCTTT

d_call: -
j_call: TRBJ2-7
clone_size: once
v_call: TRBV3-1
cdr3_aa: CASSQEPGKFYEQYF
cdr3_nt: TGTGCCAGCAGCCAAGAACCAGGGAAATTCTACGAGCAGTACTTC

d_call: TRBD1
j_call: TRBJ2-3
clone_size: -
v_call: TRBV29-1
cdr3_aa: CSVTGPGQGFSGTQYF
cdr3_nt: TGCAGCGTCACGGGCCCGGGACAGGGGTTTTCTGGTACGCAGTATTTT

d_call: TRBD1
j_call: TRBJ2-5
clone_size: -
v_call: TRBV4-1
cdr3_aa: CASSQLTGTQETQYF
cdr3_nt: TGCGCCAGCAGCCAGCTGACAGGGACCCAAGAGACCCAGTACTTC

d_call: -
j_call: TRBJ2-3
clone_size: -
v_call: TRBV12-3/TRBV12-4
cdr3_aa: CASSLYGGKADTQYF
cdr3_nt: TGTGCCAGCAGTTTATACGGGGGAAAGGCAGATACGCAGTATTTT